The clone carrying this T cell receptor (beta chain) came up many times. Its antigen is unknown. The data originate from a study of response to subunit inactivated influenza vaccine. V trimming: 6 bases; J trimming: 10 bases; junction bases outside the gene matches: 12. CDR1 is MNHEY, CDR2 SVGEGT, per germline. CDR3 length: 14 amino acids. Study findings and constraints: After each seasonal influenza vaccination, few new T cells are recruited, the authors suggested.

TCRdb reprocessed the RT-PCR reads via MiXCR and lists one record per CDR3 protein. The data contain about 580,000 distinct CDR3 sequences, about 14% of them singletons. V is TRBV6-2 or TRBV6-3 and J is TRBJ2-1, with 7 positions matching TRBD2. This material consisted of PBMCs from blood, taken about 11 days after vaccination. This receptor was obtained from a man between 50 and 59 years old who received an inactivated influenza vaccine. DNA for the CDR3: TGTGCCAGCAGCCCCACAGTAGCGGGCGTGGAGCAGTTCTTC. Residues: CASSPTVAGVEQFF.